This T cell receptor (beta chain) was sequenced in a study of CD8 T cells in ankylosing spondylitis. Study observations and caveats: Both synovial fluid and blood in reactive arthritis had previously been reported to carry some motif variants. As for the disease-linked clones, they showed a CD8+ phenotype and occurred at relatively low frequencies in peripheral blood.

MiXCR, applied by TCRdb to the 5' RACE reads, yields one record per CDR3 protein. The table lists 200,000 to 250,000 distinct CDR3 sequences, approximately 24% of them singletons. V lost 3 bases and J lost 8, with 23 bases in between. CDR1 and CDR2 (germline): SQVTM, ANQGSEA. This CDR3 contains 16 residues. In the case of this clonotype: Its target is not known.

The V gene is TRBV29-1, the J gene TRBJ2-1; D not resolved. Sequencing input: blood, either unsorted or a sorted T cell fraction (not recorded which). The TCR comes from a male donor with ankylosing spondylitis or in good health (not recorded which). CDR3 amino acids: CSVDAARTILTDEQFF. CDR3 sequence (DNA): TGCAGCGTTGATGCGGCTAGGACCATTCTTACGGATGAGCAGTTCTTC.